Listed below are T cell receptor beta chains from one sample, sequenced in a study of identical twins. In TCRdb, the 5' RACE reads were re-called with MiXCR into one record per CDR3 protein. The sample contains 690,000 or so distinct CDR3 sequences, approximately 9% of which appear only once. This sample was also put to use in a study of yellow fever vaccine responses in identical twins.

Sequenced material: PBMCs. Source of these receptors: a woman between 18 and 30 years old in good health. CDR3s include the opening cysteine and the closing phenylalanine or tryptophan. The D gene is left open where the match is weak. Not all rows give a size; the values are once, few, many and, for expanded clones, a class.

J gene	clone size	D gene	V gene	CDR3 DNA	CDR3 protein
TRBJ2-3	few	TRBD1	TRBV5-1	TGCGCCAGCAGCCCAAGACAGGGGAGTGTCACAGATACGCAGTATTTT	CASSPRQGSVTDTQYF
TRBJ1-1	.	.	TRBV7-2	TGTGCCAGCAGCTTCGGCGGCACCATGAACACTGAAGCTTTCTTT	CASSFGGTMNTEAFF
TRBJ2-3	many	TRBD2	TRBV6-1	TGTGCCAGCAGTGTGGGACTAGCGGGAACAGATACGCAGTATTTT	CASSVGLAGTDTQYF
TRBJ2-7	.	.	TRBV7-9	TGTGCCAGCAGCCCAGGACCATCGGGGCCGAAGTACTTC	CASSPGPSGPKYF
TRBJ2-7	many	TRBD2	TRBV20-1	TGCAGTGCTAGAGATTTTAGCGGGAGTGTCTACGAGCAGTACTTC	CSARDFSGSVYEQYF
TRBJ2-5	.	TRBD2	TRBV12-3/TRBV12-4	TGTGCCAGCAGACCCGGGGGGGTCCCGCAAGAGACCCAGTACTTC	CASRPGGVPQETQYF
TRBJ2-3	.	.	TRBV15	TGTGCCACCAGCAGGGGACTTTCCACAGATACGCAGTATTTT	CATSRGLSTDTQYF
TRBJ2-7	.	TRBD2	TRBV10-3	TGTGCCATCGGCCCCCCGACTAGCGGGAGTGGGGAGCAGTACTTC	CAIGPPTSGSGEQYF
TRBJ2-7	few	TRBD2	TRBV5-1	TGCGCCAGCAGCTTGGGGTGGACTAGGGCCTACGAGCAGTACTTC	CASSLGWTRAYEQYF
TRBJ2-2	few	.	TRBV4-3	TGCGCCAGCAGCCAAGACAGGGTGAGCACCGGGGAGCTGTTTTTT	CASSQDRVSTGELFF
TRBJ2-3	.	.	TRBV9	TGTGCCAGCAGCGTGGATTCCCCGGGAGATACGCAGTATTTT	CASSVDSPGDTQYF
TRBJ2-1	.	TRBD1	TRBV7-2	TGTGCCAGCAGCTTACCAGGGGGCCCTGAGCAGTTCTTC	CASSLPGGPEQFF
TRBJ2-3	many	TRBD2	TRBV4-3	TGCGCCAGCAGCCCGACTAGCGGCACAGATACGCAGTATTTT	CASSPTSGTDTQYF
TRBJ2-5	.	.	TRBV24-1	TGTGCCACCAGTGATTTATCGACAGGAGAGGTAGAGACCCAGTACTTC	CATSDLSTGEVETQYF
TRBJ2-1	.	TRBD2	TRBV20-1	TGCAGTACTAGAAGTGGACTAGCGAGCAATGAGCAGTTCTTC	CSTRSGLASNEQFF
TRBJ1-4	few	.	TRBV6-5	TGTGCCAGCAGTTACAGGAGTATCGGTGAAAAACTGTTTTTT	CASSYRSIGEKLFF
TRBJ1-2	many	.	TRBV14	TGTGCCAGCAGCCAAGATTCAGCGAGGGGTAACTATGGCTACACCTTC	CASSQDSARGNYGYTF
TRBJ2-3	.	.	TRBV12-3/TRBV12-4	TGTGCCAGCAGTCAACAGGTGCAATTCCCCACAGATACGCAGTATTTT	CASSQQVQFPTDTQYF
TRBJ1-1	few	.	TRBV4-2	TGTGCCAGCAGCCAAGAGGGAGTTCGAGGCACTGAAGCTTTCTTT	CASSQEGVRGTEAFF
TRBJ2-3	few	.	TRBV9	TGTGCCAGCAGCGTAAAGTCAGCAGATACGCAGTATTTT	CASSVKSADTQYF
TRBJ1-2	many	.	TRBV29-1	TGCAGTGTGGGGGCTGGGTATGGCTACACCTTC	CSVGAGYGYTF
TRBJ2-1	few	.	TRBV7-8	TGTGCCAGCAGCCCTGTCACGGACGGGGGATACAATGAGCAGTTCTTC	CASSPVTDGGYNEQFF
TRBJ2-7	many	.	TRBV4-2	TGTGCCAGCAGCCCTGGCGTCTCCTACGAGCAGTACTTC	CASSPGVSYEQYF
TRBJ2-5	once	.	TRBV18	TGTGCCAGCTCGGGACAAAGGGAAGAGACCCAGTACTTC	CASSGQREETQYF